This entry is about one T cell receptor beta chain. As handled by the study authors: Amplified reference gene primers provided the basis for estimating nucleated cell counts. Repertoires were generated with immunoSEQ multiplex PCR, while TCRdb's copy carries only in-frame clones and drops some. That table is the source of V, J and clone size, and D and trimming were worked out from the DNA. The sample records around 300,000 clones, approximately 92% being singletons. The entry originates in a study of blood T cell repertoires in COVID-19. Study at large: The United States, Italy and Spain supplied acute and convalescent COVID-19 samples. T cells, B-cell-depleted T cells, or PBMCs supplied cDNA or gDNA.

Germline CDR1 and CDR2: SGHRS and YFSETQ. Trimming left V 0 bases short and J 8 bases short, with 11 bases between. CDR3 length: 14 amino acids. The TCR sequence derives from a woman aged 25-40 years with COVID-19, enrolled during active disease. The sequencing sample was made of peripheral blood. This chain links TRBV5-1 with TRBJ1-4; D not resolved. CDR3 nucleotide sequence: TGCGCCAGCAGCTTGGGTGAGGGAAGAGAAAAACTGTTTTTT. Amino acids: CASSLGEGREKLFF.